The 10 T cell receptor beta chains below come from one sample, sequenced in a study of blood T cell repertoires in COVID-19. Libraries were prepared by immunoSEQ multiplex PCR; TCRdb keeps only in-frame clonotypes and omits some of them. Here the sample spans more than 150,000 clones, approximately 80% being singletons. The sequencing sample was made of peripheral blood. These receptors originate from a human donor in a cohort sampled during active COVID-19.

The rearrangement links TRBV5-1 to TRBJ2-7, with D perhaps matching TRBD2 (6 bases). The CDR3 is 15 residues long. The germline CDR1 and CDR2 sequences are SGHRS and YFSETQ. Trimming took 0 bases from V and 2 from J, leaving 12 bases between them. Written as DNA, the CDR3 is TGCGCCAGCAGCTTGGCCGAGCGGGTAGCCTACGAGCAGTACTTC. Protein: CASSLAERVAYEQYF.

The chain joins TRBV15 to TRBJ2-1, with 9 bases identical to TRBD1. Unmatched junction bases numbered 12, after V lost 2 bases and J lost 1 base. Germline V lookup: CDR1 LNHNV, CDR2 YYDKDF (reference sequence). The CDR3 is 19 residues long. The DNA of the CDR3 is TGTGCCACCAGCAGATTCCGGGACAGGGATGTTTGGTCCTACAATGAGCAGTTCTTC. Protein sequence: CATSRFRDRDVWSYNEQFF.

The chain joins TRBV6-6 to TRBJ2-4, with 7 bases that match TRBD1. V was clipped by 6 bases and J by 2 bases; unmatched bases: 4. CDR1 MNHNY and CDR2 SVGAGI come from the germline V gene (reference sequence). This CDR3 has 14 residues. This chain's CDR3 is CASRPDRPKNIQYF. In nucleotides, the CDR3 is TGTGCCAGCAGGCCGGACAGGCCCAAAAACATTCAGTACTTC.

This clone turned up a few times. V gene TRBV5-1 combines with J gene TRBJ1-5; D gene unclear. Trimming took 0 bases from V and 8 from J, leaving 9 bases between them. CDR1 is SGHRS, CDR2 YFSETQ, per germline. CDR3 length equals 13 residues. CDR3 sequence (DNA): TGCGCCAGCAGCTTGGCGGGTGTGGAGCCCCAGCATTTT. It yields the protein CASSLAGVEPQHF.

The table lists this clone with a count of one. The rearrangement uses TRBV4-1 and TRBJ1-2; D not resolved. V lost 6 bases, J lost 4 bases, and 21 bases lay in between. Germline CDR1 MGHRA, CDR2 YSYEKL. The CDR3 totals 16 residues. The CDR3 region has the DNA TGCGCCAGCAGACCCATAAGCCCCCCGGAGGGCTATGGCTACACCTTC. Translated, it gives CASRPISPPEGYGYTF.

The J gene is TRBJ1-3, the V gene TRBV20-1; D is unresolved. Germline-derived CDR1 and CDR2 are DFQATT and SNEGSKA (reference sequence). This CDR3 has 11 residues. The CDR3 reads CSGGQGNTIYF. Here the CDR3 DNA reads TGCAGCGGTGGGCAAGGAAACACCATATATTTT.

This clone has more than one count but fewer than ten. The J gene is TRBJ2-7, the V gene TRBV5-1, with a possible D match to TRBD2 (6 bases). Germline V gene sequence: CDR1 SGHRS, CDR2 YFSETQ. The V end was cut by 0 bases, the J end by 0 bases, with 16 bases between. CDR3 size: 17 residues. CDR3 in DNA: TGCGCCAGCAGCTTGGTCGCTTTCCGGGGGTACTCCTACGAGCAGTACTTC. This gives the protein CASSLVAFRGYSYEQYF.

The DNA of the CDR3 is TGTGCCAGTAGTATAGGGACTAGCGGGGGGGCGAACACCGGGGAGCTGTTTTTT. Its translation: CASSIGTSGGANTGELFF. The rearrangement links TRBV19 to TRBJ2-2; 15 positions agree with TRBD2. Trimming at V came to 1 base and at J to 0 bases, leaving 0 bases not matched to a gene. The CDR3 has 18 residues. CDR1 and CDR2 from the germline V gene are LNHDA and SQIVND (reference sequence).

V usage is TRBV9 and J usage is TRBJ2-7, with 15 bases fitting TRBD2. This CDR3 is built from 18 residues. The V gene's germline CDR1 is SGDLS and CDR2 YYNGEE. V dropped 4 bases and J dropped 0; count of bases not matched to a gene: 8. As DNA, the CDR3 is TGTGCCAGCAGCCCAAGGACTAGCGGGGGGGTGAGCTCCTACGAGCAGTACTTC. Translation: CASSPRTSGGVSSYEQYF. The whole variable domain, remainder taken from reference TRBV9 and TRBJ2-7, is DSGVTQTPKHLITATGQRVTLRCSPRSGDLSVYWYQQSLDQGLQFLIQYYNGEERAKGNILERFSAQQFPDLHSELNLSSLELGDSALYFCASSPRTSGGVSSYEQYFGPGTRLTVT.

The chain's CDR3 is CAWTLTGYEQYF. Here the CDR3 DNA reads TGTGCCTGGACCTTGACAGGATACGAGCAGTACTTC. The chain joins TRBV30 to TRBJ2-7; D is possibly TRBD1 (6 bases). Trimming stripped 4 bases from V and 4 bases from J, with 11 bases between. This CDR3 spans 12 amino acids. Germline CDR1 reads GTSNPN; CDR2 reads SVGIG (reference sequence).